This T cell receptor beta chain emerged from a study of a mutant IDH1 vaccine in newly diagnosed glioma. Study context: Treated patients had a mean age of roughly 40 years and an approximately 60% male, about 38% female split. Earlier care involved radiotherapy, temozolomide, or both, and the majority received both. Overall study findings and caveats: Induction of immune responses by the vaccine occurred in about 95% of patients.

CDR3 length equals 15 residues. Trimming removed 3 bases at V and 1 base at J, with 10 bases between. The germline V gene has CDR1 KGHSH and CDR2 LQKENI. A word on this clone: Its target is unknown.

Documented time point: week 11, during vaccination. The vaccine gave 300 ug of a 20-mer mutant IDH1 peptide subcutaneously per dose. The repertoire was sequenced with immunoSEQ multiplex PCR; TCRdb's copy has only in-frame clones and lacks some. The table includes over 60,000 clones, over 75% detected once. Sequencing used PBMCs, obtained from a glioma patient whose treatment included an IDH1 peptide vaccine. The origin of this receptor is a man aged 40-55 years with glioma. This sequence joins TRBV18 and TRBJ2-1; no clear D gene. CDR3 sequence reads: CASSPNPTSYNEQFF. CDR3 in DNA: TGTGCCAGCTCACCGAACCCCACGTCCTACAATGAGCAGTTCTTC. The variable domain in full, with the rest retrieved from reference TRBV18 and TRBJ2-1, is NAGVMQNPRHLVRRRGQEARLRCSPMKGHSHVYWYRQLPEEGLKFMVYLQKENIIDESGMPKERFSAEFPKEGPSILRIQQVVRGDSAAYFCASSPNPTSYNEQFFGPGTRLTVL.